The clone carrying this TCR beta chain was found many times. The antigen is unknown. With the read ending 3 residues before the CDR3 end, the germline J gene is used to fill in that end. The sample comes from a study of T cell clonality in common variable immunodeficiency. Study-wide findings and caveats: CVID patient heterogeneity limited repertoire-clinical complication correlations. Reportedly, TCR beta sequences from common variable immunodeficiency showed fewer deletions and N-nucleotide insertions. TCRbeta clonality was increased in CVID versus healthy controls.

Only in-frame clones appear in the TCRdb table, and some are missing; sequencing was by immunoSEQ multiplex PCR. The sample was found to contain about 19,000 clones, and every one recurs. Diagnosis required reduced IgG, IgA and/or IgM with specific antibody deficiency. Blood samples were heparinized, roughly 5 to 8.5 ml per donor. CDR1 SGHDT and CDR2 YYEEEE come from the germline V gene. Trimming stripped 4 bases from V and 4 bases from J, with 9 bases between. CDR3 length: 13 amino acids. Specimen: peripheral blood mononuclear cells. The genes are TRBV5-6 and TRBJ2-1; D is unresolved. This TCR came from a human donor with common variable immunodeficiency. The CDR3 DNA, read in part, is TGTGCCAGCAGCCCCCAGTGGTACAATGAG. This sequence encodes CASSPQWYNE. The CDR3 as a whole reads CASSPQWYNEQFF.